These 25 T cell receptor beta chains were all obtained from the same sample, sequenced in a study of cytomegalovirus exposure and HLA in healthy donors. The assay was immunoSEQ multiplex PCR, and TCRdb's table has in-frame clones only and misses some. The sample holds hundreds of thousands of clones, approximately 84% seen once. Material for sequencing was PBMCs. These receptors were collected from a man aged 18 to 29 in good health and CMV-seropositive.

This clone was picked up a small number of times. The chain couples TRBV28 to TRBJ2-7; 7 bases map to TRBD1. V shed 4 bases and J 6 bases; nucleotides not matched to a gene: 9. There are 14 residues in the CDR3. From germline, CDR1 is MDHEN and CDR2 SYDVKM. Here the CDR3 reads CASSSLVQGREQYF. In DNA, the CDR3 is TGTGCCAGCAGTTCCCTCGTACAGGGGCGCGAGCAGTACTTC.

The rearrangement links TRBV5-1 to TRBJ1-1; D not resolved. Germline loops: CDR1 SGHRS, CDR2 YFSETQ. V lost 0 bases and J lost 4, with 7 bases in between. The length of the CDR3 is 13 residues. The CDR3, as DNA: TGCGCCAGCAGCTTGGAAGGAGCCACTGAAGCTTTCTTT. Translating it yields CASSLEGATEAFF.

V usage is TRBV27 and J usage is TRBJ2-7; 9 nucleotides line up with TRBD1. The germline gives CDR1 MNHEY, CDR2 SMNVEV (reference sequence). V shed 5 bases and J 2 bases; nucleotides not matched to a gene: 13. The CDR3 extends over 17 amino acids. The CDR3 nucleotides are TGTGCCAGCAGTCAAGGACCCCCCGGGACAGGGCCCTACGAGCAGTACTTC. The encoded protein is CASSQGPPGTGPYEQYF.

The chain has TRBV10-3 and TRBJ1-1; TRBD1 matches 10 bases. Germline-derived CDR1 and CDR2 are ENHRY and SYGVKD. V trimming: 5 bases; J trimming: 0 bases; junction bases outside the gene matches: 3. CDR3 length: 15 residues. The CDR3 sequence: CAISRTGGLNTEAFF. Written as DNA, the CDR3 is TGTGCCATCAGTCGGACAGGGGGTTTGAACACTGAAGCTTTCTTT.

The genes are TRBV27 and TRBJ2-1, with TRBD1 as a possible D gene (6 bases). The germline gives CDR1 MNHEY, CDR2 SMNVEV (reference sequence). V gave up 2 bases and J gave up 3 bases, with 14 bases separating them. This CDR3 spans 16 amino acids. CDR3 protein: CASSLEGGHSYNEQFF. The CDR3 DNA is TGTGCCAGCAGTTTAGAAGGGGGACATAGCTACAATGAGCAGTTCTTC.

The chain recombines TRBV12-5 with TRBJ2-7; TRBD1 agrees at 7 bases. CDR3 length: 16 residues. CDR1 is LGHNT and CDR2 is FRNRAP in the germline V gene. V was clipped by 0 bases and J by 4 bases; unmatched bases: 9. In nucleotides, the CDR3 is TGTGCTAGTGGTTTGGTACTGGGGACAGAAGTTTACGAGCAGTACTTC. Amino acids: CASGLVLGTEVYEQYF. The full variable domain, in which reference TRBV12-5 and TRBJ2-7 provide the parts outside the CDR3, is DARVTQTPRHKVTEMGQEVTMRCQPILGHNTVFWYRQTMMQGLELLAYFRNRAPLDDSGMPKDRFSAEMPDATLATLKIQPSEPRDSAVYFCASGLVLGTEVYEQYFGPGTRLTVT.

The J gene is TRBJ2-3, the V gene TRBV7-9; D gene unclear. Germline CDR1 SEHNR, CDR2 FQNEAQ (reference sequence). The CDR3 runs 14 residues. Trimming stripped 1 base from V and 1 base from J, with 6 bases between. CDR3 nucleotides: TGTGCCAGCAGCTTAGATGAAGGCACAGATACGCAGTATTTT. This gives the protein CASSLDEGTDTQYF.

This rearrangement joins TRBV29-1 to TRBJ2-7; possibly TRBD2 for D (5 bases). Germline assignment: CDR1 SQVTM and CDR2 ANQGSEA. V lost 5 bases and J lost 5, with 13 bases in between. The CDR3 is 12 amino acids. CDR3 nucleotide sequence: TGCAGCGTTCGACGGGGATACCACGAGCAGTACTTC. Encoded protein: CSVRRGYHEQYF.

The chain recombines TRBV5-1 with TRBJ1-2, with unresolved D. Trimming left V 0 bases short and J 6 bases short, with 12 bases between. This CDR3 is built from 14 residues. Per the germline V gene, CDR1 is SGHRS and CDR2 is YFSETQ. Here the CDR3 reads CASSLGTAKDGYTF. The CDR3 DNA reads as TGCGCCAGCAGCTTGGGCACGGCCAAGGATGGCTACACCTTC.

The chain couples TRBV6-1 to TRBJ2-1; TRBD1 is a possible D gene (6 bases). The ends were cut back, 0 bases at V and 2 bases at J, with 20 bases in the middle. Germline V lookup: CDR1 MNHNS, CDR2 SASEGT. The CDR3 has 19 residues. This chain's CDR3 is CASSEAPFSRGIAYNEQFF. The CDR3 DNA sequence: TGTGCCAGCAGTGAAGCGCCTTTCTCTAGGGGGATCGCCTACAATGAGCAGTTCTTC.

The chain is built from TRBV5-4 and TRBJ2-1; TRBD2 is a possible D gene (5 bases). CDR3 size: 14 residues. V lost 7 bases, J lost 0 bases, and 11 bases lay in between. Germline V gene data show CDR1 as SGHNT and CDR2 as YYREEE (reference sequence). In nucleotides, the CDR3 is TGTGCCAGCGGTAAAACTAGCTCCTACAATGAGCAGTTCTTC. Residues: CASGKTSSYNEQFF.

The rearrangement links TRBV7-9 to TRBJ2-7; tentatively, D is TRBD1 or TRBD2 (5 bases each). The CDR3 is 11 residues long. Trimming removed 8 bases from V and 10 bases from J, with 15 bases in between. Germline assignment: CDR1 SEHNR and CDR2 FQNEAQ (reference sequence). The CDR3 reads CASPLDRLQYF. In nucleotides, the CDR3 is TGTGCCAGCCCCCTCGACAGACTACAGTACTTC.

The chain carries TRBV5-4 and TRBJ2-2; D may be TRBD2 (7 bases). Trimming stripped 7 bases from V and 5 bases from J, with 18 bases between. The CDR3 has 15 amino acids. Per germline, CDR1 SGHNT and CDR2 YYREEE (reference sequence). For the CDR3, the DNA is TGTGCCAGCGCCCCGTCGGGGGGCTGGACCGGGGAGCTGTTTTTT. Protein: CASAPSGGWTGELFF.

This chain uses TRBV5-1 with TRBJ2-7, with D maybe TRBD2 (6 bases). The V and J ends lost 3 bases and 4 bases respectively, with 17 bases between them. The CDR3 totals 15 residues. The germline V gene has CDR1 SGHRS and CDR2 YFSETQ. CDR3 protein: CASSSGAGLGYEQYF. The CDR3 coding sequence is TGCGCCAGCAGCTCGGGAGCGGGTCTGGGTTACGAGCAGTACTTC.

The CDR3: CASSPAGEFGTEAFF. The CDR3 coding sequence is TGTGCCAGCAGTCCCGCGGGGGAATTTGGCACTGAAGCTTTCTTT. The chain couples TRBV6-5 to TRBJ1-1; weak D call: TRBD1 (5 bases). Germline lookup yields CDR1 MNHEY and CDR2 SVGAGI. Trimming pared 5 bases from V and 4 bases from J, leaving 17 bases between. There are 15 residues in the CDR3.

V usage is TRBV6-6 and J usage is TRBJ1-1; TRBD1 is a possible D gene (5 bases). The V gene's germline CDR1 is MNHNY and CDR2 SVGAGI (reference sequence). V was clipped by 5 bases and J by 0 bases, with 13 bases between them. The CDR3 is 15 residues long. Here the CDR3 DNA reads TGTGCCAGCAGTGCTTTGAGGACAATGAACACTGAAGCTTTCTTT. Protein product: CASSALRTMNTEAFF.

This rearrangement joins TRBV10-3 to TRBJ2-5; D not certain. The V gene lost 3 bases and the J gene lost 5 bases, with 4 bases spanning the gap. The CDR3 consists of 11 residues. Germline V gene data show CDR1 as ENHRY and CDR2 as SYGVKD. CDR3 protein: CAISDTETQYF. CDR3 coding DNA: TGTGCCATCAGTGATACGGAGACCCAGTACTTC.

This chain links TRBV7-2 with TRBJ2-7, with a weak D call TRBD2 (5 bases). V was shortened by 7 bases and J by 1 base, with 14 bases between the two germline ends. The length of the CDR3 is 14 residues. The V gene's germline CDR1 is SGHTA and CDR2 FQGNSA. The CDR3, as DNA: TGTGCCAGCACCTGGAAGACGGGGTCCTACGAGCAGTACTTC. It encodes CASTWKTGSYEQYF.

This clone was recorded once. CDR3 nucleotides: TGTGCCTGGAGTGTAGACGCTTGGGGAGCTTTCTTT. Its translation is CAWSVDAWGAFF. V usage is TRBV30 and J usage is TRBJ1-1; D gene uncertain. CDR3 length: 12 residues. V was cut by 0 bases and J by 10 bases, with 12 bases left in between. The V gene's germline CDR1 is GTSNPN and CDR2 SVGIG (reference sequence).

The rearrangement joins TRBV30 to TRBJ2-1; 10 bases map to TRBD2. The V and J ends lost 0 bases and 3 bases, in that order; junction bases with no gene match: 8. This CDR3 spans 17 amino acids. CDR1 GTSNPN and CDR2 SVGIG come from the germline V gene (reference sequence). For the CDR3, the DNA is TGTGCCTGGAGTGTAATTAGCGGGAGGCCGGACTACAATGAGCAGTTCTTC. It yields the protein CAWSVISGRPDYNEQFF. The full variable domain, in which reference TRBV30 and TRBJ2-1 provide the parts outside the CDR3, is SQTIHQWPATLVQPVGSPLSLECTVEGTSNPNLYWYRQAAGRGLQLLFYSVGIGQISSEVPQNLSASRPQDRQFILSSKKLLLSDSGFYLCAWSVISGRPDYNEQFFGPGTRLTVL.

V gene TRBV27 combines with J gene TRBJ2-2, with 12 bases lining up with TRBD1. This CDR3 has 17 residues. CDR1 is MNHEY, CDR2 SMNVEV, per germline (reference sequence). The V segment lost 0 bases and the J segment 8 bases; nucleotides outside the gene matches: 7. The CDR3, as DNA: TGTGCCAGCAGTTTATCTCCGGGACAGGGGGCTTATGGGGAGCTGTTTTTT. Translated, it gives CASSLSPGQGAYGELFF.

The J gene is TRBJ2-5, the V gene TRBV15, with 12 nucleotides matching TRBD2. V lost 1 base to trimming and J lost 4 bases; unmatched junction nucleotides: 10. Germline assignment: CDR1 LNHNV and CDR2 YYDKDF (reference sequence). The CDR3 consists of 18 residues. CDR3 amino acids: CATSRGRGLAGGLETQYF. In DNA, the CDR3 is TGTGCCACCAGCAGAGGCCGCGGGCTAGCGGGAGGGCTAGAGACCCAGTACTTC.

The chain has TRBV13 and TRBJ1-1; D unclear. Germline values: CDR1 PRHDT, CDR2 FYEKMQ (reference sequence). Trimming took off 4 bases at V and 3 bases at J, with 12 bases between the two ends. This CDR3 contains 14 residues. CDR3 amino acids: CASSSTRTDTEAFF. DNA of the CDR3: TGTGCCAGCAGCTCGACAAGAACGGACACTGAAGCTTTCTTT. Supplemented by reference TRBV13 and TRBJ1-1, the full variable domain reads AAGVIQSPRHLIKEKRETATLKCYPIPRHDTVYWYQQGPGQDPQFLISFYEKMQSDKGSIPDRFSAQQFSDYHSELNMSSLELGDSALYFCASSSTRTDTEAFFGQGTRLTVV.

This chain connects TRBV7-8 to TRBJ2-5; D gene ambiguous. Trimming pared 2 bases from V and 4 bases from J, leaving 11 bases between. Germline CDR1 is SGHVS and CDR2 is FQNEAQ. The CDR3 runs 14 residues. The CDR3 is CASSLYGSTETQYF. As DNA, the CDR3 is TGTGCCAGCAGCTTATATGGGTCGACAGAGACCCAGTACTTC.

This clone was seen more than once but under ten times. This sample includes further DNA sequences coding for the same CDR3. J is TRBJ2-2 and V is TRBV27; D gene ambiguous. V lost 3 bases to trimming and J lost 4 bases, with 9 bases between them. Germline values: CDR1 MNHEY, CDR2 SMNVEV (reference sequence). There are 14 residues in the CDR3. The CDR3 DNA reads TGTGCCAGCAGTTTCGGCAGGAGCACCGGGGAGCTGTTTTTT. Protein sequence: CASSFGRSTGELFF.